This T cell receptor (beta chain) comes out of a study of beta chain features in type 1 diabetes. Study outcomes and limitations: A potential influence of HLA type upon TCRB rearrangement remained unresolved herein. Individuals with type 1 diabetes displayed fewer insertions and more deletions at VDJ junctions. When Type 1 diabetes patients were examined, their TCRB CDR3s proved moderately but significantly shorter in all four CD4+ subsets.

Trimming took off 5 bases at V and 2 bases at J, with 11 bases between the two ends. Germline V gene data show CDR1 as LNHDA and CDR2 as SQIVND (reference sequence). The CDR3 is made up of 14 amino acids. As concerns this clone: Its antigen is not known.

cDNA synthesis used the whole RNA isolate, giving expressed TCRB sequences. TCRdb's copy holds only in-frame clones and misses some; the assay was immunoSEQ multiplex PCR. Of 40,000 to 65,000 clones detected, 55% to 75% appear once; the ten largest clones hold 0.25% to 0.35%. The chain joins TRBV19 to TRBJ2-3; D is perhaps TRBD1 (6 bases). The origin of this receptor is a woman aged 30 to 39 with type 1 diabetes. Sequenced sample: stem cell memory CD4+ T cells from blood. CDR3 DNA: TGTGCCAGTAGTCCGGGACACCTCACAGATACGCAGTATTTT. Residues: CASSPGHLTDTQYF.